This TCR beta chain was captured by sequencing in a study of cytomegalovirus exposure and HLA in healthy donors. Primers included in the PCR were 60 Vbeta and 13 Jbeta primers. Profiled with immunoSEQ multiplex PCR; TCRdb holds only in-frame clones, not every one. Of about 130,000 clones in the sample, 85% to 90% were seen once. Study results and caveats: Researchers catalogued approximately 160 TCR beta chains as cytomegalovirus-associated. Common viral pathogens were later found to be apparently linked to several of the most significant clusters. The majority of TCR sequences were rare, yet some public TCRs appeared in many donors.

The CDR3 consists of 12 residues. Trimming took 6 bases from V and 11 from J, leaving 15 bases between them. Germline CDR1 and CDR2: LGHNT and FRNRAP. Details on this clone: What it binds is unknown.

The rearrangement joins TRBV12-5 to TRBJ2-3, with D possibly TRBD1 on 5 matching bases. The TCR originated in a woman aged 25 to 39 in good health and CMV-seropositive. Sequencing was done on a sample of PBMCs. The CDR3 DNA reads TGTGCTAGTGGACCGAGCGACAGTAAGCAGTATTTT. Translation gives CASGPSDSKQYF.